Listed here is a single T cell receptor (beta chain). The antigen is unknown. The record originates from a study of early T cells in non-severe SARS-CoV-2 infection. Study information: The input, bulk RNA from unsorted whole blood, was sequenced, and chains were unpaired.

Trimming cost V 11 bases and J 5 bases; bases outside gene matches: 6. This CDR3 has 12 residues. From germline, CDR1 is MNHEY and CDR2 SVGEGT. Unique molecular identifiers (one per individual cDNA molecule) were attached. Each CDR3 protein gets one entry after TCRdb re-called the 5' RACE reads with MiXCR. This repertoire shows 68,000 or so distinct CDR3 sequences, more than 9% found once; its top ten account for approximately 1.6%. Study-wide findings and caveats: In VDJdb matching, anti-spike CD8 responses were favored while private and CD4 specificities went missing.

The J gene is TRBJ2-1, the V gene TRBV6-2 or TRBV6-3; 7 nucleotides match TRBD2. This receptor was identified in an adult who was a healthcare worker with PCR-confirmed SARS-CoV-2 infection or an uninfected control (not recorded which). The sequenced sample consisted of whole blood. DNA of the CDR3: TGTGCCGCCAACGGGAGGAACAATGAGCAGTTCTTC. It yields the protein CAANGRNNEQFF.